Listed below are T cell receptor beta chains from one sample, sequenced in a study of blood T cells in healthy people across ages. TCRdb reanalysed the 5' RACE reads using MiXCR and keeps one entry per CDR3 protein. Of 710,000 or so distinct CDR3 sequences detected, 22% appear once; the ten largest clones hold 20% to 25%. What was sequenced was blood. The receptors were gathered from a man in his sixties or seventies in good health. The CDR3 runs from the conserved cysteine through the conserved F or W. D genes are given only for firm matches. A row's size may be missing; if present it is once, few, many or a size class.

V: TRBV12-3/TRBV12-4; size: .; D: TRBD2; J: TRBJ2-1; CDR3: CASTGLAGGILQFF; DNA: TGTGCCAGCACCGGACTAGCGGGAGGGATCCTGCAGTTCTTC
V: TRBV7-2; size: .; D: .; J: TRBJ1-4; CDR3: CASSLAGYSEKLFF; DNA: TGTGCCAGCAGCTTAGCGGGGTACAGTGAAAAACTGTTTTTT
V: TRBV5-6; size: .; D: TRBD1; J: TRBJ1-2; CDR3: CASSVRGRPYGYTF; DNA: TGTGCCAGCAGCGTAAGGGGGCGCCCCTATGGCTACACCTTC
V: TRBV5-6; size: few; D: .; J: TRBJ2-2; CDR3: CASSLWPTNTGELFF; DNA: TGTGCCAGCAGCTTGTGGCCCACGAACACCGGGGAGCTGTTTTTT
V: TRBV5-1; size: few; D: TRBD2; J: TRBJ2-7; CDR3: CASRLTSGSYEQYF; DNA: TGCGCCAGCAGGTTGACTAGCGGCTCCTACGAGCAGTACTTC
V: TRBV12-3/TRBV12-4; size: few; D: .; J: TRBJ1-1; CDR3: CASSVRVNTEAFF; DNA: TGTGCCAGCAGTGTCCGGGTGAACACTGAAGCTTTCTTT
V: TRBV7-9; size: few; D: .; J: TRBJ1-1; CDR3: CASSLTGKGDTEAFF; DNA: TGTGCCAGCAGCTTAACCGGGAAAGGGGACACTGAAGCTTTCTTT
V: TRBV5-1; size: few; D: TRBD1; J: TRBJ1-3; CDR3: CASSLDRVSGNTIYF; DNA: TGCGCCAGCAGCTTAGACAGGGTCTCTGGAAACACCATATATTTT
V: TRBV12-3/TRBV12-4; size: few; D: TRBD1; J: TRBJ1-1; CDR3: CASNYHQGAEAFF; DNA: TGTGCCAGCAACTACCACCAGGGGGCTGAAGCTTTCTTT
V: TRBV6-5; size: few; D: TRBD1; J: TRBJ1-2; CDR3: CASSYRQGHGGYTF; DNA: TGTGCCAGCAGCTATCGACAGGGCCATGGGGGCTACACCTTC
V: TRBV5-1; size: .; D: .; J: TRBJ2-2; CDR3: CASSLGILKGHRNTGELFF; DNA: TGCGCCAGCAGCTTGGGAATCTTAAAGGGACATCGGAACACCGGGGAGCTGTTTTTT
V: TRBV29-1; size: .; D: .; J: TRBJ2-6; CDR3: CSVFWASGTNVLTF; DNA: TGCAGCGTTTTCTGGGCTTCTGGGACCAACGTCCTGACTTTC
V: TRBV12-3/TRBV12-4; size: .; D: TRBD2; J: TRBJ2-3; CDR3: CASSITSGGTDTQYF; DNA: TGTGCCAGCAGTATTACTAGCGGGGGCACAGATACGCAGTATTTT
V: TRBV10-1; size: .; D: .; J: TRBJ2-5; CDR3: CASSETGTVQETQYF; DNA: TGCGCCAGCAGTGAGACTGGGACGGTACAAGAGACCCAGTACTTC
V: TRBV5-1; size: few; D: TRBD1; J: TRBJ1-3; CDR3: CASSPGDRETGNTIYF; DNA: TGCGCCAGCAGCCCGGGAGACAGGGAGACTGGAAACACCATATATTTT
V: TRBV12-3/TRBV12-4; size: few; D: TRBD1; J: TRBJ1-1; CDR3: CASSLDRKNTEAFF; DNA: TGTGCCAGCAGTTTGGACAGGAAGAACACTGAAGCTTTCTTT
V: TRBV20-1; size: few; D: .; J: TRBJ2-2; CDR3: CSEKKPVDTGELFF; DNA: TGCAGTGAGAAGAAGCCGGTGGATACCGGGGAGCTGTTTTTT